A selection of T cell receptor beta chains follows, all from one sample in a study of T-cell memory formation after mild COVID-19. Via MiXCR, TCRdb re-called the 5' RACE reads, giving one row per CDR3 protein. The sample carries about half a million distinct CDR3 sequences, roughly 18% recorded once. The sample was PBMCs or a T cell subset sorted from them (not recorded which). The receptors derive from an adult woman who had mild COVID-19 (a few samples of this study predate the infection). Cell type and time point are not known. The CDR3 runs from the conserved cysteine through the conserved F or W. The order of the fields is clone size, V gene, D gene, J gene, CDR3 protein, CDR3 DNA. D genes are given only for firm matches. A row's size may be missing; if present it is once, few, many or a size class.

NA	TRBV12-3/TRBV12-4	NA	TRBJ1-5	CASSLQGLQPQHF	TGTGCCAGCAGTTTGCAGGGTTTACAGCCCCAGCATTTT
NA	TRBV29-1	TRBD1	TRBJ2-7	CSVEEGDRYGYEQYF	TGCAGCGTTGAAGAAGGGGACAGGTATGGCTACGAGCAGTACTTC
NA	TRBV29-1	NA	TRBJ1-3	CSVGRGSGNTIYF	TGCAGCGTTGGCAGGGGCTCTGGAAACACCATATATTTT
few	TRBV9	NA	TRBJ2-5	CASSVDGKETQYF	TGTGCCAGCAGCGTAGATGGAAAAGAGACCCAGTACTTC
few	TRBV7-2	TRBD2	TRBJ2-1	CASSLAGTSGFWGGQEQFF	TGTGCCAGCAGCTTAGCGGGGACTAGCGGGTTTTGGGGGGGCCAAGAGCAGTTCTTC
few	TRBV20-1	NA	TRBJ1-5	CSARGTGGQPQHF	TGCAGTGCTAGAGGAACAGGAGGTCAGCCCCAGCATTTT
NA	TRBV11-2	NA	TRBJ2-5	CASSLDLFMETQYF	TGTGCCAGCAGCTTAGATCTCTTTATGGAGACCCAGTACTTC
few	TRBV5-1	TRBD1	TRBJ2-7	CASSLARGLQGYFYEQYF	TGCGCCAGCAGCTTGGCCCGGGGCTTACAGGGGTACTTCTACGAGCAGTACTTC
NA	TRBV18	TRBD2	TRBJ2-1	CASSPSTSGRVSYNEQFF	TGTGCCAGCTCACCGTCGACTAGCGGGAGGGTCTCCTACAATGAGCAGTTCTTC
NA	TRBV4-2	NA	TRBJ2-7	CASSRSYGETYEQYF	TGTGCCAGCAGCCGATCTTATGGCGAAACCTACGAGCAGTACTTC
few	TRBV11-3	NA	TRBJ2-7	CASSTLQGPEVF	TGTGCCAGCAGCACTCTCCAGGGGCCGGAGGTCTTC
many	TRBV5-1	TRBD2	TRBJ2-1	CASSLAGTSGTREQFF	TGCGCCAGCAGCTTGGCCGGGACTAGCGGGACTCGTGAGCAGTTCTTC
few	TRBV7-6	NA	TRBJ2-1	CASSLLLYNEQFF	TGTGCCAGCAGCTTACTACTCTACAATGAGCAGTTCTTC
NA	TRBV6-2/TRBV6-3	NA	TRBJ2-7	CASSYASGNNYEQYF	TGTGCCAGCAGTTACGCCTCAGGGAATAACTACGAGCAGTACTTC
few	TRBV29-1	TRBD1	TRBJ2-1	CSVGITGTGVWNEQFF	TGCAGCGTTGGGATAACCGGGACAGGGGTCTGGAATGAGCAGTTCTTC
NA	TRBV7-7	NA	TRBJ2-5	CASSLGWRQETQYF	TGTGCTAGCAGCTTGGGATGGAGGCAAGAGACCCAGTACTTC
few	TRBV7-2	TRBD2	TRBJ2-7	CASSSSWGLAGDEQYF	TGTGCCAGCAGCTCGAGCTGGGGACTAGCGGGGGACGAGCAGTACTTC
many	TRBV4-2	TRBD1	TRBJ2-2	CASSLGQGADTGELFF	TGTGCCAGCAGCCTGGGACAGGGGGCGGACACCGGGGAGCTGTTTTTT
few	TRBV20-1	TRBD1	TRBJ2-7	CSAETGASYEQYF	TGCAGTGCAGAGACAGGGGCCTCCTACGAGCAGTACTTC
NA	TRBV4-2	TRBD2	TRBJ2-3	CASSPRSGMSTDTQYF	TGTGCCAGCAGCCCGAGGAGCGGGATGAGCACAGATACGCAGTATTTT
many	TRBV5-1	NA	TRBJ1-6	CASRENSYNSPLHF	TGCGCCAGCCGAGAGAACTCCTATAATTCACCCCTCCACTTT
few	TRBV7-8	NA	TRBJ1-1	CASSLKRSGSEAFF	TGTGCCAGCAGCTTAAAAAGGTCTGGGAGTGAAGCTTTCTTT
NA	TRBV18	NA	TRBJ2-3	CASSPQGGPTDTQYF	TGTGCCAGCTCACCGCAGGGAGGCCCCACAGATACGCAGTATTTT
many	TRBV7-9	NA	TRBJ1-4	CASSRGATDEKLFF	TGTGCCAGCAGCAGAGGAGCGACCGATGAAAAACTGTTTTTT
few	TRBV24-1	NA	TRBJ2-1	CATSDPREYNNEQFF	TGTGCCACCAGTGATCCCCGGGAGTATAATAATGAGCAGTTCTTC
NA	TRBV6-6	TRBD1	TRBJ2-7	CASHGTGAYEQYF	TGTGCCAGTCACGGGACAGGGGCCTACGAGCAGTACTTC
NA	TRBV21-1	NA	TRBJ1-2	CASSNVGRGGGQDFNYGYTF	TGTGCCAGCAGCAATGTGGGGAGAGGGGGGGGACAGGACTTCAACTATGGCTACACCTTC
NA	TRBV4-1	NA	TRBJ2-7	CASSPSVGRVLYEQYF	TGCGCCAGCAGCCCAAGCGTTGGCAGGGTACTATACGAGCAGTACTTC
NA	TRBV4-3	TRBD2	TRBJ2-1	CASSRMGGSGRAVEQFF	TGCGCCAGCAGCCGAATGGGGGGTAGCGGGAGGGCCGTTGAGCAGTTCTTC
few	TRBV12-3/TRBV12-4	NA	TRBJ1-1	CASSPLGGANTEAFF	TGTGCCAGCAGCCCCTTGGGGGGGGCGAACACTGAAGCTTTCTTT
NA	TRBV25-1	TRBD1	TRBJ1-1	CASSDGTDSEAFF	TGTGCCAGCAGTGACGGGACAGATTCTGAAGCTTTCTTT
NA	TRBV7-6	TRBD2	TRBJ2-7	CASSSPGGSGTYEQYF	TGTGCCAGCAGCTCCCCCGGGGGTAGCGGGACCTACGAGCAGTACTTC
NA	TRBV7-9	NA	TRBJ1-2	CASSWGNGYTF	TGTGCCAGCAGCTGGGGGAATGGCTACACCTTC
few	TRBV9	TRBD2	TRBJ2-3	CASSRLGAGGRPDTQYF	TGTGCCAGCAGCCGACTTGGGGCGGGGGGCCGGCCAGATACGCAGTATTTT
many	TRBV12-3/TRBV12-4	NA	TRBJ2-7	CASSFSRDRAYEQYF	TGTGCCAGCAGTTTTAGTCGAGACAGAGCCTACGAGCAGTACTTC
NA	TRBV9	TRBD2	TRBJ2-1	CASSPEPGGRSYNEQFF	TGTGCCAGCAGCCCTGAGCCGGGGGGGCGCTCCTACAATGAGCAGTTCTTC
NA	TRBV18	NA	TRBJ2-1	CASSPLLGAYNEQFF	TGTGCCAGCTCACCACTGTTGGGGGCCTACAATGAGCAGTTCTTC
NA	TRBV20-1	NA	TRBJ2-2	CSASGSNTGELFF	TGCAGTGCTAGTGGCAGTAACACCGGGGAGCTGTTTTTT
many	TRBV18	TRBD1	TRBJ2-2	CASSSHPGQGIAGELFF	TGTGCCAGCTCCTCCCACCCGGGACAGGGTATTGCCGGGGAGCTGTTTTTT
many	TRBV7-2	NA	TRBJ2-1	CASSLSTRANNEQFF	TGTGCCAGCAGCTTATCTACCAGGGCCAACAATGAGCAGTTCTTC
NA	TRBV24-1	TRBD2	TRBJ2-1	CATSDAAGGPWNEQFF	TGTGCCACCAGTGATGCAGCGGGAGGGCCTTGGAATGAGCAGTTCTTC
many	TRBV5-1	NA	TRBJ1-1	CASSFGSMNTEAFF	TGCGCCAGCAGCTTCGGCAGTATGAACACTGAAGCTTTCTTT
NA	TRBV6-6	TRBD1	TRBJ2-3	CASSQTGGGHTQYF	TGTGCCAGCAGTCAAACAGGGGGCGGGCATACGCAGTATTTT
NA	TRBV14	NA	TRBJ2-7	CASSQVVGGPFYEQYF	TGTGCCAGCAGCCAAGTGGTTGGAGGGCCATTCTACGAGCAGTACTTC
few	TRBV3-1	TRBD2	TRBJ2-3	CASSPTGLAATDTQYF	TGTGCCAGCAGCCCTACGGGACTAGCGGCCACAGATACGCAGTATTTT
NA	TRBV20-1	TRBD2	TRBJ2-3	CSAPGGGSTDTQYF	TGCAGTGCTCCCGGGGGGGGTAGCACAGATACGCAGTATTTT
few	TRBV3-1	TRBD2	TRBJ2-3	CASSARLAGLGTDTQYF	TGTGCCAGCAGCGCCCGCCTAGCGGGACTTGGCACAGATACGCAGTATTTT
NA	TRBV20-1	TRBD2	TRBJ2-7	CSAREASTSGSYEQYF	TGCAGTGCTAGAGAGGCCTCTACTAGCGGGTCTTACGAGCAGTACTTC
NA	TRBV2	TRBD2	TRBJ2-1	CASSPAGREFF	TGTGCCAGCAGCCCAGCGGGGCGGGAGTTCTTC
NA	TRBV6-2/TRBV6-3	NA	TRBJ2-3	CASSLTEVTDTQYF	TGTGCCAGCAGCTTGACAGAAGTCACAGATACGCAGTATTTT